These 16 T cell receptor beta chains were all obtained from the same sample, sequenced in a study of blood T cell repertoires in COVID-19. Profiling relied on immunoSEQ multiplex PCR, and the TCRdb table lists in-frame clones only, not all of them. The sample includes 70,000 or so clones, around 80% of them seen just once. The sample taken for sequencing was peripheral blood. Every receptor here comes from a man between 50 and 59 years old with COVID-19, enrolled during active disease.

The chain couples TRBV5-1 to TRBJ2-7, with D tentatively TRBD1 (6 bases). V gave up 4 bases and J gave up 3 bases, with 11 bases separating them. This CDR3 has 13 residues. Germline V lookup: CDR1 SGHRS, CDR2 YFSETQ. This chain's CDR3 is CASSIDRYYEQYF. CDR3 bases: TGCGCCAGCAGCATAGACAGGTACTACGAGCAGTACTTC.

The chain is built from TRBV19 and TRBJ2-7; D ambiguous. The CDR3 consists of 14 residues. V gave up 5 bases and J gave up 6 bases, with 17 bases separating them. CDR1 LNHDA and CDR2 SQIVND come from the germline V gene (reference sequence). CDR3 DNA sequence: TGTGCCAGTAGTCCCCTCGACGGTCTAGGCGAGCAGTACTTC. It is translated as CASSPLDGLGEQYF.

CDR3 DNA sequence: TGTGCCAGTAGTATAATACCACGACAGGGTAACTATGGCTACACCTTC. It specifies CASSIIPRQGNYGYTF. This chain connects TRBV19 to TRBJ1-2, with 7 bases identical to TRBD1. CDR3 length: 16 amino acids. With V trimmed by 2 bases and J by 1 base, 7 bases remained unmatched. Germline CDR1 is LNHDA and CDR2 is SQIVND (reference sequence).

This clone was detected only a few times. CDR3 nucleotides: TGCGCCAGCACGGCCGCCAGCCTTTCCAGGGGGACTGAAGCTTTCTTT. Its translation is CASTAASLSRGTEAFF. The chain recombines TRBV10-1 with TRBJ1-1; TRBD1 matches 7 bases. Germline V gives CDR1 WNHNN, CDR2 SYGVQD (reference sequence). Trimming cost V 7 bases and J 5 bases; bases outside gene matches: 16. CDR3 length: 16 residues.

The chain is built from TRBV27 and TRBJ2-3, with 7 bases matching TRBD2. The CDR3 is 13 amino acids. The J segment lost 4 bases and the V segment lost 8 bases, leaving 6 bases of the junction unmatched. The V gene's germline CDR1 is MNHEY and CDR2 SMNVEV (reference sequence). CDR3 DNA sequence: TGTGCCAGCCGCAACGCGGGAGCAGATACGCAGTATTTT. Its protein product is CASRNAGADTQYF.

The rearrangement joins TRBV19 to TRBJ2-1; the D is unclear. Germline V CDR1 and CDR2: LNHDA, SQIVND (reference sequence). Trimming removed 4 bases from V and 0 bases from J, with 13 bases in between. This CDR3 comprises 16 residues. CDR3 region: CASSTRVPNSYNEQFF. The CDR3 nucleotides are TGTGCCAGTAGTACCCGGGTCCCCAACTCCTACAATGAGCAGTTCTTC. The full variable domain, its missing parts supplied by reference TRBV19 and TRBJ2-1, is DGGITQSPKYLFRKEGQNVTLSCEQNLNHDAMYWYRQDPGQGLRLIYYSQIVNDFQKGDIAEGYSVSREKKESFPLTVTSAQKNPTAFYLCASSTRVPNSYNEQFFGPGTRLTVL.

This clone was observed a handful of times. CDR3 residues: CASRRTGGYTEAFF. CDR3 sequence (DNA): TGTGCCAGCAGGCGGACAGGGGGTTACACTGAAGCTTTCTTT. The chain joins TRBV28 to TRBJ1-1, with 10 nucleotides matching TRBD1. The CDR3 is made up of 14 amino acids. Germline lookup yields CDR1 MDHEN and CDR2 SYDVKM. J gave up 3 bases and V 6 bases, and 4 bases lay outside the gene matches.

The rearrangement uses TRBV7-8 and TRBJ1-2; possibly TRBD1 for D (5 bases). This CDR3 region has 15 residues. V lost 5 bases, J lost 2 bases, and 15 bases lay in between. The germline CDR1 and CDR2 sequences are SGHVS and FQNEAQ. The CDR3 DNA is TGTGCCAGCAGCCCTTCAGGGAGGGTGAACTATGGCTACACCTTC. Protein sequence: CASSPSGRVNYGYTF.

The chain joins TRBV28 to TRBJ1-6, with a possible D match to TRBD1 (5 bases). Per germline, CDR1 MDHEN and CDR2 SYDVKM. CDR3 length equals 16 residues. Trimming took 5 bases from V and 3 from J, leaving 14 bases between them. CDR3 sequence: CASSPWGGNYNSPLHF. Here the CDR3 DNA reads TGTGCCAGCAGTCCCTGGGGGGGGAACTATAATTCACCCCTCCACTTT.

This clone has a handful of counts. The chain joins TRBV5-8 to TRBJ1-2, with 9 bases aligning to TRBD1. The CDR3 runs to 14 residues. V lost 4 bases to trimming and J lost 3 bases; unmatched junction nucleotides: 4. Germline CDR1 is SGHTS and CDR2 is YDEGEE. The DNA of the CDR3 is TGTGCCAGCAGCATACAGGGGGCAGACTATGGCTACACCTTC. Amino acids: CASSIQGADYGYTF. The whole variable domain, remainder taken from reference TRBV5-8 and TRBJ1-2, is EAGVTQSPTHLIKTRGQQATLRCSPISGHTSVYWYQQALGLGLQFLLWYDEGEERNRGNFPPRFSGRQFPNYSSELNVNALELEDSALYLCASSIQGADYGYTFGSGTRLTVV.

The CDR3 sequence is CATPSGHYNEQFF. The DNA of the CDR3 is TGCGCCACCCCTAGCGGACACTACAATGAGCAGTTCTTC. The rearrangement joins TRBV10-1 to TRBJ2-1, with 7 bases matching TRBD2. The CDR3 is 13 amino acids. Germline CDR1 and CDR2: WNHNN and SYGVQD (reference sequence). Losses at the gene ends were 10 bases for V and 3 bases for J; bases not matched to a gene: 6.

The rearrangement joins TRBV7-2 to TRBJ2-5; the match to TRBD2 covers 10 bases. The junction had 8 bases not matched to a gene; V was cut back by 5 bases and J by 5 bases. The V gene's germline CDR1 is SGHTA and CDR2 FQGNSA. The CDR3 is 15 residues long. The CDR3 DNA reads as TGTGCCAGCAGCCACCCCCTAGCGGGAGTGGAGACCCAGTACTTC. It codes for CASSHPLAGVETQYF.

The chain uses TRBV28 and TRBJ1-3, with D perhaps matching TRBD1 (5 bases). Trimming shortened V by 7 bases and J by 1 base, and 11 bases separated the two germline ends. Germline assignment: CDR1 MDHEN and CDR2 SYDVKM. The CDR3 consists of 14 residues. Written as DNA, the CDR3 is TGTGCCAGCACTCCGGGGGGGTCTGGAAACACCATATATTTT. Translation gives CASTPGGSGNTIYF.

The rearrangement joins TRBV19 to TRBJ1-1; D unclear. Between the trimmed V and J ends, which lost 5 bases and 5 bases, there was a span of 15 bases. CDR3 length: 14 residues. The V gene's germline CDR1 is LNHDA and CDR2 SQIVND (reference sequence). CDR3 DNA: TGTGCCAGTAGTTGGATTCCGGGCGGGACTGAAGCTTTCTTT. This encodes CASSWIPGGTEAFF. Combining the CDR3 with reference TRBV19 and TRBJ1-1 gives the whole variable domain DGGITQSPKYLFRKEGQNVTLSCEQNLNHDAMYWYRQDPGQGLRLIYYSQIVNDFQKGDIAEGYSVSREKKESFPLTVTSAQKNPTAFYLCASSWIPGGTEAFFGQGTRLTVV.

The chain carries TRBV7-3 and TRBJ1-1; D may be TRBD1 (5 bases). The V and J ends lost 4 bases and 1 base respectively, with 7 bases between them. The CDR3 contains 13 residues. Looked up from germline, CDR1 is SGHTA and CDR2 is FQGTGA. The CDR3 region has the DNA TGTGCCAGCAGCTCGCAGGGGAACACTGAAGCTTTCTTT. Residues: CASSSQGNTEAFF.

At least ten counts were recorded for this clone. This rearrangement joins TRBV28 to TRBJ1-5; TRBD1 is a possible D gene (5 bases). V lost 3 bases and J 7 bases, leaving 13 bases between the germline ends. This CDR3 is built from 14 residues. In germline, CDR1 is MDHEN, CDR2 SYDVKM. The CDR3 region is CASSFGGSGQPQHF. The CDR3 nucleotides are TGTGCCAGCAGTTTCGGAGGGTCAGGGCAGCCCCAGCATTTT.